A single sample gave rise to the 16 T cell receptor beta chains below, sequenced in a study of beta chain features in type 1 diabetes. The study reverse transcribed the entire isolated RNA, so it sequenced expressed TCRB transcripts. Only in-frame clones appear in the TCRdb table, and some are missing; sequencing was by immunoSEQ multiplex PCR. Altogether 900,000 or so clones are present, roughly 15% being singletons, with the ten largest covering 0.02% to 0.025%. The sample comprised naive CD4+ T cells from blood. Every receptor here comes from a young woman in good health.

V is TRBV4-1 and J is TRBJ2-1; no definite D call. Germline V gives CDR1 MGHRA, CDR2 YSYEKL. V gave up 1 base and J gave up 9 bases, with 7 bases separating them. The CDR3 extends over 12 amino acids. CDR3 sequence reads: CASSQVSGEQFF. The CDR3, as DNA: TGCGCCAGCAGCCAAGTCTCGGGTGAGCAGTTCTTC.

The chain couples TRBV7-2 to TRBJ2-7, with 9 positions matching TRBD2. CDR1 is SGHTA and CDR2 is FQGNSA in the germline V gene. J gave up 3 bases and V 7 bases, and 10 bases lay outside the gene matches. This CDR3 has 15 residues. In DNA form, the CDR3 reads TGTGCCAGCAAGTGGCTAGCGGGATATAACTACGAGCAGTACTTC. As protein: CASKWLAGYNYEQYF.

This clone was seen a handful of times. The V call is TRBV2, the J call TRBJ1-1; D is possibly TRBD1 (5 bases). With 4 bases removed from V and 6 bases from J, the gap between germline ends came to 12 bases. Germline V CDR1 and CDR2: SNHLY, FYNNEI. The CDR3 totals 13 residues. CDR3 sequence: CASSVVGVSEAFF. Here the CDR3 DNA reads TGTGCCAGCAGTGTAGTAGGGGTCTCTGAAGCTTTCTTT.

The chain combines TRBV28 with TRBJ2-5; possibly TRBD1 for D (6 bases). The J call may be wrong; the DNA end is better matched by TRBJ2-7. The CDR3 has 14 residues. The germline V gene encodes CDR1 MDHEN and CDR2 SYDVKM. The CDR3 nucleotides are TGTGCCAGCAGGATTATACAGGGTGCTGGCGAGCAGTACTTC. Protein sequence: CASRIIQGAGEQYF.

The V and J genes are TRBV7-9 and TRBJ1-3; D gene uncertain. This CDR3 is built from 14 residues. Germline lookup yields CDR1 SEHNR and CDR2 FQNEAQ (reference sequence). The V gene lost 6 bases and the J gene lost 3 bases, with 12 bases spanning the gap. The CDR3 nucleotides read TGTGCCAGCAGTTTTACAGCGGGTGGAAACACCATATATTTT. Amino acid sequence: CASSFTAGGNTIYF.

This clone was observed a handful of times. This chain uses TRBV7-2 with TRBJ2-1; D remains ambiguous. The CDR3 is 15 residues long. The V end lost 1 base, the J end lost 1 base, and 8 bases lay between the germline ends. Germline V CDR1 and CDR2: SGHTA, FQGNSA. CDR3 in amino acids: CASSLVPQSYNEQFF. The CDR3 region has the DNA TGTGCCAGCAGCTTAGTCCCCCAGTCCTACAATGAGCAGTTCTTC.

This clone was found a few times. The chain uses TRBV6-1 and TRBJ1-5; TRBD1 agrees at 7 bases. CDR1 is MNHNS and CDR2 is SASEGT in the germline V gene. This CDR3 is built from 13 residues. The V gene end was trimmed by 6 bases and the J gene end by 5 bases; junction bases not matched to a gene: 4. In nucleotides, the CDR3 is TGTGCCAGCAGGCGACAGGGCGATCAGCCCCAGCATTTT. Protein: CASRRQGDQPQHF.

The V call is TRBV7-2, the J call TRBJ1-2; D remains ambiguous. This CDR3 is built from 12 residues. The germline V gene has CDR1 SGHTA and CDR2 FQGNSA. V was trimmed by 4 bases and J by 7 bases, leaving 10 bases between them. CDR3: CASSSSVGGYTF. The CDR3 coding sequence is TGTGCCAGCAGCTCCTCCGTAGGTGGCTACACCTTC.

This clone has more than one count but fewer than ten. The rearrangement links TRBV7-9 to TRBJ2-2; 7 bases fit TRBD1. Germline V gene lookup returns CDR1 SEHNR and CDR2 FQNEAQ (reference sequence). The V segment lost 8 bases and the J segment 2 bases; nucleotides outside the gene matches: 8. The CDR3 loop spans 15 amino acids. In DNA, the CDR3 is TGTGCCAGCCGGTCGTGGACAGGCAACACCGGGGAGCTGTTTTTT. Translated: CASRSWTGNTGELFF.

V usage is TRBV7-9 and J usage is TRBJ2-7, with 9 bases fitting TRBD1. Looked up from germline, CDR1 is SEHNR and CDR2 is FQNEAQ (reference sequence). V gave up 5 bases and J gave up 2 bases; unmatched junction bases: 4. The CDR3 has 14 residues. The CDR3 is CASSQDRGAYEQYF. The CDR3 nucleotides are TGTGCCAGCAGCCAAGACAGGGGGGCCTACGAGCAGTACTTC.

As regards this clone: Distinct nucleotide sequences in the sample also encode this CDR3. The chain has TRBV18 and TRBJ2-3; D remains unclear. The CDR3 has 13 amino acids. V was cut by 2 bases and J by 6 bases, with 9 bases left in between. The V gene's germline CDR1 is KGHSH and CDR2 LQKENI. DNA of the CDR3: TGTGCCAGCTCACCAGGTGGAAGGGATACGCAGTATTTT. This translates into CASSPGGRDTQYF.

V usage is TRBV6-5 and J usage is TRBJ2-5, with 10 bases lining up with TRBD2. The germline CDR1 and CDR2 sequences are MNHEY and SVGAGI. The CDR3 totals 14 residues. The V gene end was trimmed by 10 bases and the J gene end by 7 bases; junction bases not matched to a gene: 12. Here the CDR3 reads CANILSGRALTQYF. CDR3 sequence (DNA): TGTGCCAACATCCTAAGCGGGAGGGCCCTGACCCAGTACTTC.

This clone occurred a few times. As DNA, the CDR3 is TGTGCCAGCAGCTCCGGGACAGGGAACAAAAACATTCAGTACTTC. Its translation is CASSSGTGNKNIQYF. This sequence joins TRBV7-9 and TRBJ2-4, with TRBD1 matching 9 bases. CDR1 is SEHNR and CDR2 is FQNEAQ in the germline V gene (reference sequence). V trimming: 4 bases; J trimming: 3 bases; junction bases outside the gene matches: 4. The CDR3 contains 15 residues.

The chain joins TRBV7-2 to TRBJ1-2; TRBD1 matches at 8 bases. V lost 1 base and J lost 7; bases outside the gene matches: 11. CDR1 and CDR2 from the germline V gene are SGHTA and FQGNSA. The length of the CDR3 is 16 residues. The CDR3 bases are TGTGCCAGCAGCTTAGTCCCCCGTGGTGACAGGGGTGGCTACACCTTC. Protein: CASSLVPRGDRGGYTF.

This chain uses TRBV19 with TRBJ1-5; D not resolved. V was clipped by 2 bases and J by 5 bases, with 13 bases between them. This CDR3 has 15 residues. Germline values: CDR1 LNHDA, CDR2 SQIVND (reference sequence). The chain's CDR3 is CASSILWSRDQPQHF. The CDR3 DNA is TGTGCCAGTAGTATATTGTGGAGCCGAGATCAGCCCCAGCATTTT. Filled out from reference TRBV19 and TRBJ1-5, the complete variable domain reads DGGITQSPKYLFRKEGQNVTLSCEQNLNHDAMYWYRQDPGQGLRLIYYSQIVNDFQKGDIAEGYSVSREKKESFPLTVTSAQKNPTAFYLCASSILWSRDQPQHFGDGTRLSIL.

This clone was observed a few times. The chain is built from TRBV28 and TRBJ2-7, with 7 bases fitting TRBD1. In germline, CDR1 is MDHEN, CDR2 SYDVKM. The V and J ends lost 6 bases and 2 bases, in that order; junction bases with no gene match: 7. The CDR3 runs 14 residues. In nucleotides, the CDR3 is TGTGCCAGCAGCCGACAGGGTTACACCTACGAGCAGTACTTC. Translation: CASSRQGYTYEQYF. Together with reference TRBV28 and TRBJ2-7, the CDR3 gives the full variable domain: DVKVTQSSRYLVKRTGEKVFLECVQDMDHENMFWYRQDPGLGLRLIYFSYDVKMKEKGDIPEGYSVSREKKERFSLILESASTNQTSMYLCASSRQGYTYEQYFGPGTRLTVT.